This T cell receptor beta chain was captured in a study of cytomegalovirus exposure and HLA in healthy donors. General study findings and limits: The study labeled 150 to 200 TCR beta chains cytomegalovirus-associated. A few CMV-associated chains were confirmed in vitro to be specific for CMV antigens. Later on, a genetic analysis was performed. It linked a missense variant in DCLRE1C with V- and J-gene trimming of TCR beta.

CDR1 is SGHTA and CDR2 is FQGNSA in the germline V gene. The ends lost 3 bases at V and 4 bases at J; junction bases unmatched: 13. CDR3 length: 17 amino acids. A remark on this clone: The antigen remains undetermined.

The PCR had 60 Vbeta and 13 Jbeta primers. Repertoires were generated with immunoSEQ multiplex PCR, while TCRdb's copy carries only in-frame clones and drops some. The sample shows 100,000 to 150,000 clones, less than 10% of them seen only once. The chain employs TRBV7-2 and TRBJ1-2, with 8 bases fitting TRBD1. This sequence was found in a woman aged 40 to 49 in good health and CMV-seropositive. The source material was PBMCs. The CDR3 bases are TGTGCCAGCAGCTTCATTCCGGCAGGGGGCGCGGTCTATGGCTACACCTTC. It encodes CASSFIPAGGAVYGYTF.